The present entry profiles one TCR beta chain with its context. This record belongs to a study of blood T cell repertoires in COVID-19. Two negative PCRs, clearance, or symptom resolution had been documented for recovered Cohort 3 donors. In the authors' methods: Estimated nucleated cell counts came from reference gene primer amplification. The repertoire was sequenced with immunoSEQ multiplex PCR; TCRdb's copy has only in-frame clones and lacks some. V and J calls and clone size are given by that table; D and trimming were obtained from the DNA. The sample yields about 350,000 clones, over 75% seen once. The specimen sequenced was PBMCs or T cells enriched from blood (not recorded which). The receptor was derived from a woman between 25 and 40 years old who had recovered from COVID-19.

Here the CDR3 DNA reads TGTGCCAGCAGTTCGCCCGGGACAGACACCACAGATACGCAGTATTTT. Its translation: CASSSPGTDTTDTQYF. This sequence joins TRBV28 and TRBJ2-3; 7 bases are a match to TRBD1. V was pared by 4 bases and J by 2 bases, with 9 bases of the junction left unmatched. This CDR3 contains 16 residues. Germline values: CDR1 MDHEN, CDR2 SYDVKM.